This entry is about one T cell receptor (beta chain). These data originate in a study of cytomegalovirus exposure and HLA in healthy donors. Germline assignment: CDR1 SEHNR and CDR2 FQNEAQ (reference sequence). V lost 5 bases and J lost 4; bases outside the gene matches: 6. The CDR3 covers 14 residues. Use of 60 Vbeta and 13 Jbeta primers characterized the PCR. Measured with immunoSEQ multiplex PCR; TCRdb has only the in-frame clones, and not every one. The sample has 150,000 to 200,000 clones, about four fifths seen once. This TCR came from a woman aged 30 to 39 in good health and CMV-seropositive. Sequencing was carried out using PBMCs. V usage is TRBV7-9 and J usage is TRBJ2-5, with TRBD2 matching 8 bases. CDR3 coding DNA: TGTGCCAGCAGCCTTAGCGGGGCTGGAGAGACCCAGTACTTC. Its protein product is CASSLSGAGETQYF.